One and the same sample provided the 19 T cell receptor beta chains below, sequenced in a study of beta chain features in type 1 diabetes. Every isolated RNA sample was fully reverse transcribed, so sequencing captured expressed TCRB transcripts. Clones were sequenced by immunoSEQ multiplex PCR, and TCRdb holds only the in-frame ones, with some missing. The table records 430,000 or so clones, around 10% of them present only once. The sequencing input was naive CD4+ T cells from blood. The receptors were gathered from a woman in her late teens or twenties in good health.

This clone occurred a few times. This chain links TRBV9 with TRBJ2-2; tentative D call: TRBD1 (5 bases). The V end was cut by 0 bases, the J end by 4 bases, with 10 bases between. CDR1 is SGDLS, CDR2 YYNGEE, per germline. This CDR3 has 15 residues. CDR3 sequence (DNA): TGTGCCAGCAGCGTAGTGGGGCGAGGCACCGGGGAGCTGTTTTTT. It translates to CASSVVGRGTGELFF. Full variable domain (remainder filled in from reference TRBV9 and TRBJ2-2): DSGVTQTPKHLITATGQRVTLRCSPRSGDLSVYWYQQSLDQGLQFLIQYYNGEERAKGNILERFSAQQFPDLHSELNLSSLELGDSALYFCASSVVGRGTGELFFGEGSRLTVL.

The chain carries TRBV5-6 and TRBJ2-6, with TRBD2 matching 10 bases. Germline lookup yields CDR1 SGHDT and CDR2 YYEEEE. J was trimmed by 2 bases and V by 2 bases; bases with no gene match: 7. CDR3 length: 18 amino acids. DNA of the CDR3: TGTGCCAGCAGCTTCCCCCTAGCGGGAGATGCTGGGGCCAACGTCCTGACTTTC. The encoded protein is CASSFPLAGDAGANVLTF.

This chain connects TRBV25-1 to TRBJ2-1, with TRBD2 identical over 7 bases. Germline V gives CDR1 MGHDK, CDR2 SYGVNS. The CDR3 consists of 14 residues. The V and J ends lost 7 bases and 6 bases, in that order; junction bases with no gene match: 9. This CDR3 reads CASNRRESPNEQFF. Written as DNA, the CDR3 is TGTGCCAGCAACAGGCGGGAGTCGCCCAATGAGCAGTTCTTC. Looking up the rest from reference TRBV25-1 and TRBJ2-1 gives the full variable domain: EADIYQTPRYLVIGTGKKITLECSQTMGHDKMYWYQQDPGMELHLIHYSYGVNSTEKGDLSSESTVSRIRTEHFPLTLESARPSHTSQYLCASNRRESPNEQFFGPGTRLTVL.

The table lists this clone with a few counts. The V gene is TRBV4-2, the J gene TRBJ2-3; D is unclear. This CDR3 contains 17 residues. In germline, CDR1 is LGHNA, CDR2 YNFKEQ. V was pared by 1 base and J by 2 bases, with 16 bases between. The CDR3 DNA sequence: TGTGCCAGCAGCCAAGTAGGGTTCGAAGCTACCACAGATACGCAGTATTTT. It specifies CASSQVGFEATTDTQYF.

There are a few counts of this clone. CDR3 residues: CASSEVGGEQYF. CDR3 bases: TGTGCCAGCAGTGAAGTCGGGGGCGAGCAGTACTTC. The gene calls are TRBV2 and TRBJ2-7; weak D call: TRBD2 (6 bases). Germline V gene sequence: CDR1 SNHLY, CDR2 FYNNEI. Trimming left V 1 base short and J 6 bases short, with 7 bases between. The CDR3 length is 12 residues.

This clone was observed a handful of times. The chain joins TRBV4-3 to TRBJ2-1; the D is unclear. CDR3 length: 16 amino acids. CDR1 is LGHNA, CDR2 YSLEER, per germline. V dropped 0 bases and J dropped 2 bases, with 11 bases sitting between them. The CDR3 region is CASSQESQETYNEQFF. Written as DNA, the CDR3 is TGCGCCAGCAGCCAAGAAAGTCAGGAGACCTACAATGAGCAGTTCTTC.

There are a few counts of this clone. CDR3 bases: TGTGCCAGCCACCTCTTCAAGGACACTGAAGCTTTCTTT. Its protein is CASHLFKDTEAFF. The chain employs TRBV27 and TRBJ1-1; unclear D gene. V lost 8 bases and J lost 3, with 13 bases in between. Germline V lookup: CDR1 MNHEY, CDR2 SMNVEV (reference sequence). This CDR3 has 13 residues.

About this clone itself: A much more abundant neighbour one base away suggests this may be a read error. The same CDR3 can be traced to other DNA sequences in this sample. This chain uses TRBV5-1 with TRBJ2-3; D gene ambiguous. The CDR3 extends over 12 amino acids. Trimming stripped 0 bases from V and 3 bases from J, with 2 bases between. The germline V gene encodes CDR1 SGHRS and CDR2 YFSETQ. The CDR3 reads CASSLVTDTQYF. The CDR3 DNA reads TGCGCCAGCAGCTTGGTGACAGATACGCAGTATTTT.

This clone appeared a few times. The CDR3 spells CASSLNGVTEAFF. The CDR3 DNA is TGTGCCAGCAGCTTAAATGGAGTGACTGAAGCTTTCTTT. The chain carries TRBV7-3 and TRBJ1-1; D is unresolved. Germline CDR1 SGHTA, CDR2 FQGTGA. The V end was cut by 1 base, the J end by 5 bases, with 8 bases between. This CDR3 is 13 amino acids long. The variable domain in full, completed from reference TRBV7-3 and TRBJ1-1, reads GAGVSQTPSNKVTEKGKYVELRCDPISGHTALYWYRQSLGQGPEFLIYFQGTGAADDSGLPNDRFFAVRPEGSVSTLKIQRTERGDSAVYLCASSLNGVTEAFFGQGTRLTVV.

In this sample, this clone turned up a few times. This chain links TRBV4-2 with TRBJ1-4, with 7 nucleotides matching TRBD1. Germline V gene lookup returns CDR1 LGHNA and CDR2 YNFKEQ. The ends lost 4 bases at V and 1 base at J; junction bases unmatched: 3. This CDR3 comprises 15 residues. The CDR3 DNA reads as TGTGCCAGCAGCCCCTACAGGGGAACTAATGAAAAACTGTTTTTT. This sequence encodes CASSPYRGTNEKLFF.

This clone was found many times. The rearrangement uses TRBV2 and TRBJ2-4; D remains ambiguous. The CDR3 runs 11 residues. Between the trimmed V and J ends, which lost 3 bases and 8 bases, there was a span of 5 bases. The V gene's germline CDR1 is SNHLY and CDR2 FYNNEI. DNA for the CDR3: TGTGCCAGCAGTGATCCCGACATTCAGTACTTC. Its translation is CASSDPDIQYF.

The chain is built from TRBV2 and TRBJ2-6; D gene ambiguous. This CDR3 is 16 amino acids long. V lost 7 bases and J lost 0, with 13 bases in between. Looked up from germline, CDR1 is SNHLY and CDR2 is FYNNEI. The CDR3 DNA reads TGTGCCAGCACTTACGGCCCGAACTCTGGGGCCAACGTCCTGACTTTC. This codes for CASTYGPNSGANVLTF.

This clone was picked up a small number of times. The rearrangement links TRBV30 to TRBJ2-5; TRBD2 aligns across 13 bases. Trimming removed 8 bases from V and 5 bases from J; junction bases left unmatched: 8. This CDR3 is built from 14 residues. Germline V gene data show CDR1 as GTSNPN and CDR2 as SVGIG (reference sequence). The CDR3 spells CAGTGTSGTETQYF. The CDR3 nucleotides are TGTGCCGGAACGGGGACTAGCGGGACTGAGACCCAGTACTTC.

This clone was counted a few times. V and J are TRBV15 and TRBJ1-6, with D unclear. Germline CDR1 LNHNV, CDR2 YYDKDF (reference sequence). The CDR3 has 14 residues. Trimming took 5 bases from V and 10 from J, leaving 15 bases between them. CDR3 loop: CATSPVGSNSPLHF. Here the CDR3 DNA reads TGTGCCACCAGCCCTGTGGGGTCAAACTCACCCCTCCACTTT.

V is TRBV28 and J is TRBJ1-1; the D gene is possibly TRBD1 (6 bases). Trimming cost V 4 bases and J 10 bases, with 19 bases left between them. This CDR3 spans 14 amino acids. Germline CDR1 MDHEN, CDR2 SYDVKM. In DNA form, the CDR3 reads TGTGCCAGCAGTTCATCCCAGGGGATCGGAAGAGCTTTCTTT. It translates to CASSSSQGIGRAFF.

This clone has just a few counts. The CDR3 bases are TGTGCCACCAGTTTCCTAGCGTCCTACGAGCAGTACTTC. Protein: CATSFLASYEQYF. The chain employs TRBV15 and TRBJ2-7; possible D gene TRBD2, 6 bases. Germline CDR1 and CDR2: LNHNV and YYDKDF (reference sequence). This CDR3 has 13 amino acids. V lost 6 bases and J 1 base, leaving 10 bases between the germline ends.

V and J are TRBV14 and TRBJ2-3, with TRBD2 identical over 9 bases. CDR3 length: 16 residues. The V segment lost 4 bases and the J segment 2 bases; nucleotides outside the gene matches: 7. Germline V CDR1 and CDR2: SGHDN, FVKESK. The CDR3 nucleotides are TGTGCCAGCAGCCCACGACTAGCGGCCTACACAGATACGCAGTATTTT. Residues: CASSPRLAAYTDTQYF.

V is TRBV2 and J is TRBJ2-1, with 9 bases identical to TRBD1. The germline V gene has CDR1 SNHLY and CDR2 FYNNEI. V lost 7 bases to trimming and J lost 5 bases; unmatched junction nucleotides: 18. This CDR3 has 18 residues. CDR3 region: CASIPSRYGTGLHNEQFF. The CDR3 DNA reads as TGTGCCAGCATCCCCAGTCGTTATGGGACAGGGCTTCACAATGAGCAGTTCTTC.

This clone was picked up a small number of times. The gene calls are TRBV18 and TRBJ2-5; D is possibly TRBD1 or TRBD2 (5 bases each). The germline V and J ends were trimmed by 3 bases and 8 bases, with 13 bases remaining between them. Looked up from germline, CDR1 is KGHSH and CDR2 is LQKENI. CDR3 size: 13 residues. The CDR3 here is CASSPGPAITQYF. DNA for the CDR3: TGTGCCAGCTCACCGGGACCCGCAATAACCCAGTACTTC.